This T cell receptor (beta chain) was found in a study of post-analysis software for immune sequencing data. Study-level findings and limits: Relative to controls, patients had about 5 TRBV segments at higher frequency, with TRBV5-6, TRBV5-1 and TRBV20-1 among these.

The germline CDR1 and CDR2 sequences are SGHTA and FQGTGA. The V and J ends lost 3 bases and 2 bases, in that order; junction bases with no gene match: 7. The length of the CDR3 is 15 residues. This clonotype was picked up many times. The antigen is undetermined. cDNA libraries of TCR beta carried unique molecular identifiers. Each CDR3 protein gets one entry after TCRdb re-called the PCR reads with MiXCR. Of approximately 350,000 distinct CDR3 sequences listed, about a third were seen once; the top ten hold roughly 13%. This receptor was identified in a girl aged 5 to 17 with multiple sclerosis. V is TRBV7-3 and J is TRBJ2-7; TRBD1 aligns across 7 bases. Sequences were obtained from blood. CDR3 bases: TGTGCCAGCAGCTTCTCTTCAGGGGGACCCTACGAGCAGTACTTC. Translation: CASSFSSGGPYEQYF.